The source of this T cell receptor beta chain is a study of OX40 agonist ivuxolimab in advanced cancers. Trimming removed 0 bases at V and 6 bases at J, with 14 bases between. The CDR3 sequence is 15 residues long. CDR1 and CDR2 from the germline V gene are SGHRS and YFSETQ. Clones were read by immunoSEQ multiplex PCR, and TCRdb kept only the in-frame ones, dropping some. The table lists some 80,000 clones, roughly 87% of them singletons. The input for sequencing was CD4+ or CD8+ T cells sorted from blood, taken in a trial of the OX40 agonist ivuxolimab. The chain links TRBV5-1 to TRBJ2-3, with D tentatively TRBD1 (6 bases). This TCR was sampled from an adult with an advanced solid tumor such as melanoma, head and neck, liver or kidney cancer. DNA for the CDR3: TGCGCCAGCAGCTTGGCCCCCAGCAGGGGCGATACGCAGTATTTT. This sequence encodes CASSLAPSRGDTQYF.